This T cell receptor beta chain stems from a study of cytomegalovirus exposure and HLA in healthy donors. This clone has at least ten counts. Measured with immunoSEQ multiplex PCR; TCRdb has only the in-frame clones, and not every one. The sample yields almost 200,000 clones, roughly 77% seen once. With 3 bases removed from V and 1 base from J, the gap between germline ends came to 22 bases. The CDR3 extends over 18 amino acids. Germline CDR1 ENHRY, CDR2 SYGVKD. While the first cohort had 500 to 700 subjects, the donors belonged to the separate validation cohort of over a hundred subjects. The rearrangement joins TRBV10-3 to TRBJ2-7; D may be TRBD1 (6 bases). Material: PBMCs. The receptor comes from a young woman in good health and CMV-seronegative. The CDR3 region has the DNA TGTGCCATCAGTGACAAAAAGGGACAAGCCGGACGGTCCTACGAGCAGTACTTC. As protein: CAISDKKGQAGRSYEQYF.